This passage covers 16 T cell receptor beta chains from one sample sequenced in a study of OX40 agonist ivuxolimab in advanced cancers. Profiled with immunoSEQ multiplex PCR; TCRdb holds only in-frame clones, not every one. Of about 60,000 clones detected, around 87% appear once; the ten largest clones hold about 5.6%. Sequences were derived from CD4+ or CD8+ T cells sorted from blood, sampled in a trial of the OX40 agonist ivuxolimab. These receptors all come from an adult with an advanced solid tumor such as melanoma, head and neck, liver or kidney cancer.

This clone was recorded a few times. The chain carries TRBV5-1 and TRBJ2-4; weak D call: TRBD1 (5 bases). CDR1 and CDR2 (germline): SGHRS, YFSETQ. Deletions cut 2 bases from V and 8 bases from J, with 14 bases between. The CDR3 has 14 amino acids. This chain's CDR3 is CASSFDSPRDIQYF. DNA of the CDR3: TGCGCCAGCAGCTTCGACTCCCCCAGGGACATTCAGTACTTC. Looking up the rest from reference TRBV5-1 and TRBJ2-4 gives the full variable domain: KAGVTQTPRYLIKTRGQQVTLSCSPISGHRSVSWYQQTPGQGLQFLFEYFSETQRNKGNFPGRFSGRQFSNSRSEMNVSTLELGDSALYLCASSFDSPRDIQYFGAGTRLSVL.

CDR3 region: CASSFYRVGTGELFF. The CDR3 region has the DNA TGTGCCAGCAGCTTCTACAGGGTTGGCACCGGGGAGCTGTTTTTT. The gene calls are TRBV7-9 and TRBJ2-2; maybe TRBD1 (6 bases). The germline CDR1 and CDR2 sequences are SEHNR and FQNEAQ (reference sequence). With 3 bases removed from V and 4 bases from J, the gap between germline ends came to 12 bases. The CDR3 contains 15 residues.

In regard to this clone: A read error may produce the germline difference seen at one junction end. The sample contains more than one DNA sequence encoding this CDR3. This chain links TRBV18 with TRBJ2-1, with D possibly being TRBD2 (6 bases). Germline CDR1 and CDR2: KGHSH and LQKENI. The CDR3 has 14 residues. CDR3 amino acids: CASSPPNRNGLQFF. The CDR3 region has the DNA TGCGCCAGCTCACCACCGAATCGGAACGGACTACAGTTCTTC. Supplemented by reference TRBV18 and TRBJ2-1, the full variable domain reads NAGVMQNPRHLVRRRGQEARLRCSPMKGHSHVYWYRQLPEEGLKFMVYLQKENIIDESGMPKERFSAEFPKEGPSILRIQQVVRGDSAAYFCASSPPNRNGLQFFGPGTRLTVL.

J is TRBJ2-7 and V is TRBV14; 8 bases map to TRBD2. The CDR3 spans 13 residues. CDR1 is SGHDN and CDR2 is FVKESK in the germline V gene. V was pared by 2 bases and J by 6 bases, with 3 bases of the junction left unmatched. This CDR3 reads CASSQSGRPEQYF. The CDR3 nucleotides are TGTGCCAGCAGCCAAAGCGGGAGACCCGAGCAGTACTTC. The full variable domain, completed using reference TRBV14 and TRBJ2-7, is EAGVTQFPSHSVIEKGQTVTLRCDPISGHDNLYWYRRVMGKEIKFLLHFVKESKQDESGMPNNRFLAERTGGTYSTLKVQPAELEDSGVYFCASSQSGRPEQYFGPGTRLTVT.

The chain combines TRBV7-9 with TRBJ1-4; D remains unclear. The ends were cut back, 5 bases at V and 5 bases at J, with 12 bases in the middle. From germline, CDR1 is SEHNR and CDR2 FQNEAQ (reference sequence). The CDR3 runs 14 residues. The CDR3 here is CASSRGRKNEKLFF. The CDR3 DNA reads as TGTGCCAGCAGCCGAGGACGGAAGAATGAAAAACTGTTTTTT.

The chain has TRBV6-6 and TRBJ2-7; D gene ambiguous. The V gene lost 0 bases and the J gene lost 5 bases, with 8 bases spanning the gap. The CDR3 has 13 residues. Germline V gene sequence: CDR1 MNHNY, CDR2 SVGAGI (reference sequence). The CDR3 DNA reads TGTGCCAGCAGTTACTCCTCGATCCACGAGCAGTACTTC. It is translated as CASSYSSIHEQYF.

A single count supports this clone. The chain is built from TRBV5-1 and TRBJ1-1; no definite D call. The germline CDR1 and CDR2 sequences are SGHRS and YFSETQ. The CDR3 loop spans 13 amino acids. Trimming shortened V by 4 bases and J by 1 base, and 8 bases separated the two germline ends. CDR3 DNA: TGCGCCAGCAGCCACACATCGAACACTGAAGCTTTCTTT. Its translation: CASSHTSNTEAFF.

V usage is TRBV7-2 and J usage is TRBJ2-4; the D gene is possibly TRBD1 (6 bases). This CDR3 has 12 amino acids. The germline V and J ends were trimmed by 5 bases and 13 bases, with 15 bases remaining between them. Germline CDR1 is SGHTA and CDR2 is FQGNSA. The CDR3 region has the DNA TGTGCCAGCAGCGCCCGGGCCCAGGGGCAGTACTTC. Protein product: CASSARAQGQYF.

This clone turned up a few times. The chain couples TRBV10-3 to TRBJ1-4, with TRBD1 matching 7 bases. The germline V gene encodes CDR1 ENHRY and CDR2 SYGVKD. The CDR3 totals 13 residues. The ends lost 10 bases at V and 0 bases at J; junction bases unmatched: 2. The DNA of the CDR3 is TGTGCCACAGGGACAGCAACTAATGAAAAACTGTTTTTT. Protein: CATGTATNEKLFF.

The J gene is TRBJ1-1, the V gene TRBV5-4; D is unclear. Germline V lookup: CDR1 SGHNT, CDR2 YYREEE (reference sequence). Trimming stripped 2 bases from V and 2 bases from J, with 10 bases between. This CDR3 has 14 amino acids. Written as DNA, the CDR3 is TGTGCCAGCAGCTTTGAAGCAGAAAACACTGAAGCTTTCTTT. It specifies CASSFEAENTEAFF.

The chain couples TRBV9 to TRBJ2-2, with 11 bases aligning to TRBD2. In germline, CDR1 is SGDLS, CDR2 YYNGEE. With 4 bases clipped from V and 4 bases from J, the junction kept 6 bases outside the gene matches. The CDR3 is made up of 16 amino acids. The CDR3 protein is CASSPLAGGVTGELFF. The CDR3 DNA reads TGTGCCAGCAGCCCCCTAGCGGGAGGCGTCACCGGGGAGCTGTTTTTT.

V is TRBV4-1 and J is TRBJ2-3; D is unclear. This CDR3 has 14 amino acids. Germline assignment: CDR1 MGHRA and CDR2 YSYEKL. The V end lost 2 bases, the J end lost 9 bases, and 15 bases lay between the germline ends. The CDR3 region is CASSQLRDIRTQYF. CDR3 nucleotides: TGCGCCAGCAGCCAACTAAGGGATATCAGGACGCAGTATTTT.

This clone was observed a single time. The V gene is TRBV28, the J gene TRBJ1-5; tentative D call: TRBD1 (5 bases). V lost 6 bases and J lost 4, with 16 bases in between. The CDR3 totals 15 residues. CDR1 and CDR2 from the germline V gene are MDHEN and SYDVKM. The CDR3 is CASRGVEGKNQPQHF. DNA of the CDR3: TGTGCCAGCAGAGGCGTAGAGGGGAAGAATCAGCCCCAGCATTTT.

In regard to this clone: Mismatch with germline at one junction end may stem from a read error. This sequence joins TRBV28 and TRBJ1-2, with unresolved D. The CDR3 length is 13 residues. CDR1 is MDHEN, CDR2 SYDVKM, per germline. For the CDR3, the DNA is TGTGCCAGCAGTTTATCTCCTAATTATGGCTACACCTTC. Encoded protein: CASSLSPNYGYTF.

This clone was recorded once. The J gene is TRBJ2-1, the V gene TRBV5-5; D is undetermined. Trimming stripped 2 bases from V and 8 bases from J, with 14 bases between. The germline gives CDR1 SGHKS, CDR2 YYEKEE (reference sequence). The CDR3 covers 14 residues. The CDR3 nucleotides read TGTGCCAGCAGCTTAGGGCCCGAAGGACATGAGCAGTTCTTC. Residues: CASSLGPEGHEQFF.

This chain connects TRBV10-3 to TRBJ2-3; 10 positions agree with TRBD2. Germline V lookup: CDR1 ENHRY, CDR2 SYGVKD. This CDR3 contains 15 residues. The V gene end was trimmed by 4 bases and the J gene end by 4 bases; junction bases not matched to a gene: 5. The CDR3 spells CAISGSSGSADTQYF. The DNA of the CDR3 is TGTGCCATCAGTGGCTCTAGCGGGAGCGCAGATACGCAGTATTTT.